The rows below give T cell receptor beta chains drawn from one sample of a study of T cell repertoires in cytomegalovirus infection. Using its own MiXCR run on the reads, TCRdb lists one record per CDR3 protein. The data show approximately 730,000 distinct CDR3 sequences, with around 31% seen just once and 15% to 20% held by the top ten. These receptors lack a known antigen. This sample comprised cultured PBMCs, obtained from culture after CMV antigen stimulation. These receptors were obtained from a human donor in good health (CMV status not recorded). Some clones in this sample may be carry-over from other donors' samples. CDR3s include the opening cysteine and the closing phenylalanine or tryptophan. D genes are given only for firm matches. Not all rows give a size; the values are once, few, many and, for expanded clones, a class.

v_call	j_call	d_call	clone_size	cdr3_aa	cdr3_nt
TRBV5-4	TRBJ1-2	TRBD1	.	CASRDATYRGRGYTF	TGTGCCAGCAGGGACGCTACTTACAGGGGGAGGGGCTACACCTTC
TRBV7-6	TRBJ1-3	.	many	CASSGGAGNTIYF	TGTGCCAGCAGCGGGGGGGCTGGAAACACCATATATTTT
TRBV7-9	TRBJ2-1	.	.	CASSLRAAYEQFF	TGTGCCAGCAGCTTAAGAGCCGCTTATGAGCAGTTCTTC
TRBV7-2	TRBJ1-5	.	many	CASSFENNQPQHF	TGTGCCAGCAGCTTCGAAAACAATCAGCCCCAGCATTTT
TRBV7-8	TRBJ2-2	.	many	CASRSGAGSGELFF	TGTGCCAGCAGATCAGGGGCCGGCTCCGGGGAGCTGTTTTTT
TRBV4-1	TRBJ2-2	.	few	CASSQGRGLGDHTGELFF	TGCGCCAGCAGCCAAGGCCGGGGCCTCGGGGACCACACCGGGGAGCTGTTTTTT
TRBV20-1	TRBJ1-5	.	.	CSARAVYGNSNQPQHF	TGCAGTGCTAGAGCAGTATACGGGAATAGCAATCAGCCCCAGCATTTT
TRBV24-1	TRBJ1-5	TRBD1	.	CATSDLGTGVGQPQHF	TGTGCCACCAGTGATTTAGGGACAGGGGTCGGTCAGCCCCAGCATTTT
TRBV12-3/TRBV12-4	TRBJ1-2	.	few	CASILKGPLHGYTF	TGTGCCAGCATCCTGAAGGGGCCTCTTCATGGCTACACCTTC
TRBV27	TRBJ2-1	.	.	CASRDLLGYNEQFF	TGTGCCAGCAGAGACCTACTTGGCTACAATGAGCAGTTCTTC
TRBV7-2	TRBJ2-7	TRBD2	many	CASSSPGLAYEQYF	TGTGCCAGCAGCTCTCCGGGACTAGCCTACGAGCAGTACTTC
TRBV28	TRBJ2-7	TRBD2	.	CASSFGRPPYEQYF	TGTGCCAGCAGTTTCGGGAGGCCCCCCTACGAGCAGTACTTC
TRBV6-6	TRBJ2-6	TRBD2	.	CASRDSGLARSPPGANVLTF	TGTGCCAGCAGGGATTCTGGACTAGCCCGGAGTCCCCCTGGGGCCAACGTCCTGACTTTC
TRBV6-2/TRBV6-3	TRBJ2-7	.	.	CASSYQGYYEQYF	TGTGCCAGCAGTTACCAGGGGTACTACGAGCAGTACTTC
TRBV19	TRBJ1-4	.	.	CASSILAGSNEKLFF	TGTGCCAGTAGTATCTTGGCAGGGAGTAATGAAAAACTGTTTTTT
TRBV12-3/TRBV12-4	TRBJ1-1	.	.	CASTYGRNTEAFF	TGTGCCAGCACCTACGGGAGAAACACTGAAGCTTTCTTT
TRBV7-8	TRBJ1-5	.	many	CASSPTGAPHQPQHF	TGTGCCAGCAGCCCGACTGGAGCCCCCCATCAGCCCCAGCATTTT
TRBV7-6	TRBJ2-2	.	.	CASSRGRAGELFF	TGTGCCAGCAGCAGAGGGAGAGCCGGGGAGCTGTTTTTT
TRBV10-3	TRBJ2-5	.	few	CATRASSEETQYF	TGTGCCACCAGGGCCAGCTCGGAAGAGACCCAGTACTTC
TRBV7-6	TRBJ2-7	.	.	CASSRPGDHYEQYF	TGTGCCAGCAGCCGCCCGGGGGACCACTACGAGCAGTACTTC
TRBV5-4	TRBJ2-7	.	.	CASSFGPLSSYEQYF	TGTGCCAGCAGCTTTGGGCCCTTGAGCTCCTACGAGCAGTACTTC
TRBV6-1	TRBJ1-1	.	.	CASTAGGEETEAFF	TGTGCCAGCACCGCCGGAGGGGAGGAGACTGAAGCTTTCTTT
TRBV6-1	TRBJ1-2	.	few	CASLTWSDYGYTF	TGTGCCAGCTTAACCTGGTCCGACTATGGCTACACCTTC
TRBV2	TRBJ1-3	.	.	CASSESASGNTIYF	TGTGCCAGCAGTGAATCCGCGAGCGGAAACACCATATATTTT
TRBV20-1	TRBJ2-3	.	.	CSARIPGDTQYF	TGCAGTGCTAGGATTCCAGGTGATACGCAGTATTTT
TRBV18	TRBJ1-1	.	.	CASSLFARGGDTEAFF	TGTGCCAGCTCACTCTTTGCCAGGGGTGGAGACACTGAAGCTTTCTTT
TRBV2	TRBJ2-2	.	.	CASSDRVSSGELFF	TGTGCCAGCAGTGACAGGGTTTCGAGCGGGGAGCTGTTTTTT
TRBV6-6	TRBJ2-1	.	few	CASSSSWSSYNEQFF	TGTGCCAGCAGTTCGAGTTGGAGCTCCTACAATGAGCAGTTCTTC
TRBV7-2	TRBJ2-7	TRBD2	few	CASSLNSGTEQYF	TGTGCCAGCAGCTTAAACAGCGGGACCGAGCAGTACTTC
TRBV20-1	TRBJ1-1	.	.	CSRQEDMNTEAFF	TGCTCCCGGCAGGAGGACATGAACACTGAAGCTTTCTTT
TRBV7-2	TRBJ1-2	TRBD1	few	CASRRTGFYGYTF	TGTGCCAGCCGCCGGACAGGGTTCTATGGCTACACCTTC
TRBV7-9	TRBJ2-6	.	.	CASSFPLRAGANVLTF	TGTGCCAGCAGCTTCCCCCTAAGAGCTGGGGCCAACGTCCTGACTTTC
TRBV5-4	TRBJ1-1	.	.	CASSRGAEAEAFF	TGTGCCAGCAGCCGCGGGGCAGAGGCTGAAGCTTTCTTT
TRBV20-1	TRBJ1-2	.	.	CSASASYGYTF	TGCAGTGCTTCGGCCTCCTATGGCTACACCTTC
TRBV7-2	TRBJ2-1	.	.	CASSFRLGGRNNEQFF	TGTGCCAGCAGCTTTCGGCTTGGTGGACGGAACAATGAGCAGTTCTTC
TRBV27	TRBJ1-4	.	.	CASSPLRDRLNEKLFF	TGTGCCAGCAGTCCTCTCCGGGACCGACTAAATGAAAAACTGTTTTTT
TRBV12-5	TRBJ2-1	.	.	CASGLVGGAGQYNEQFF	TGTGCTAGTGGTTTGGTCGGCGGTGCGGGCCAGTACAATGAGCAGTTCTTC
TRBV6-1	TRBJ2-3	TRBD2	few	CASSDAGVIDTQYF	TGTGCCAGCAGTGACGCGGGGGTAATCGATACGCAGTATTTT
TRBV28	TRBJ2-1	.	.	CASSWGFNEQFF	TGTGCCAGCAGTTGGGGTTTCAATGAGCAGTTCTTC
TRBV4-3	TRBJ1-5	TRBD1	.	CASSQVETGLNQPQHF	TGCGCCAGCAGCCAAGTGGAGACAGGGTTGAATCAGCCCCAGCATTTT
TRBV7-2	TRBJ2-5	TRBD2	.	CASSPTGLARQETQYF	TGTGCCAGCAGCCCCACGGGACTAGCGCGGCAAGAGACCCAGTACTTC
TRBV19	TRBJ1-2	.	.	CASTRLGSGYTF	TGTGCCAGCACCCGTCTGGGCAGCGGCTACACCTTC
TRBV18	TRBJ1-1	.	.	CASSYGSNTEAFF	TGTGCCAGCTCATATGGATCGAACACTGAAGCTTTCTTT
TRBV6-6	TRBJ2-5	TRBD1	.	CASSYQGQGVETQYF	TGTGCCAGCAGTTACCAGGGACAGGGGGTTGAGACCCAGTACTTC
TRBV19	TRBJ1-4	TRBD1	few	CASRTGQGVEEKLFF	TGTGCCAGTCGGACCGGACAGGGAGTGGAAGAAAAACTGTTTTTT
TRBV7-2	TRBJ2-1	.	.	CASSEFYEQFF	TGTGCCAGCAGCGAGTTTTATGAGCAGTTCTTC
TRBV10-3	TRBJ2-1	.	few	CAISEGRRGYNEQFF	TGTGCCATCAGTGAAGGAAGGAGGGGGTACAATGAGCAGTTCTTC
TRBV6-5	TRBJ2-7	.	few	CASSYPKGRNWFYEQYF	TGTGCCAGCAGTTACCCGAAGGGGCGGAATTGGTTCTACGAGCAGTACTTC
TRBV7-2	TRBJ2-1	.	.	CASSSIGPPGEQFF	TGTGCCAGCAGCTCAATCGGGCCCCCGGGTGAGCAGTTCTTC
TRBV19	TRBJ1-5	TRBD1	.	CASSMVAGGLGNQPQHF	TGTGCCAGTAGTATGGTGGCAGGGGGATTAGGCAATCAGCCCCAGCATTTT
TRBV5-1	TRBJ2-2	.	few	CASSLSQATGELFF	TGCGCCAGCAGCTTGTCACAGGCCACCGGGGAGCTGTTTTTT
TRBV6-2/TRBV6-3	TRBJ2-1	.	.	CASSASILSSYNEQFF	TGTGCCAGCAGCGCATCCATCCTGAGCTCCTACAATGAGCAGTTCTTC
TRBV7-2	TRBJ2-7	TRBD2	few	CASSLAKISREMYF	TGTGCCAGCAGCTTAGCGAAGATCTCGCGGGAGATGTACTTC